This T cell receptor (beta chain) derives from a study of beta chain features in type 1 diabetes. Germline loops: CDR1 LNHDA, CDR2 SQIVND (reference sequence). This CDR3 spans 14 amino acids. V lost 7 bases and J 0 bases, leaving 10 bases between the germline ends. Study findings and constraints: Unsettled here was the matter of whether HLA type influences TCRB rearrangement. Equally in patients and controls, shorter templates might have been favored by PCR.

The single heparinised draw taken from each donor contained approximately 100 mL of blood on average. This clone has more than one count but fewer than ten. Its antigen remains unidentified. All of the isolated RNA was reverse transcribed, so expressed TCRB transcripts were sequenced. An average near 3.57 million reads came from naive, central memory and regulatory T cell samples. Generated by immunoSEQ multiplex PCR, the TCRdb table keeps only in-frame clones and is missing some. The sample has roughly 170,000 clones, less than 15% seen once. Specimen: central memory CD4+ T cells from blood. The receptor comes from a woman aged 18-30 years in good health. The rearrangement uses TRBV19 and TRBJ1-5; possibly TRBD1 for D (6 bases). This chain's CDR3 is CASKRTVSNQPQHF. CDR3 coding DNA: TGTGCCAGTAAGAGGACAGTTAGCAATCAGCCCCAGCATTTT.